This passage covers 23 T cell receptor beta chains from one sample sequenced in a study of control samples from healthy donors and cancer patients (TCRdb year 2020). Libraries were built with the immunoSEQ multiplex PCR assay. TCRdb retrieved this table from immuneACCESS and kept in-frame rearrangements only. Not all clones are present; in checked studies, unresolved V genes account for under half, and no reason is known for the remainder. Counted in this sample were 150,000 to 200,000 clones; roughly 91% of them appeared once. The ten largest clonotypes hold approximately 1.4% of the sample. Sample: blood. These receptors were collected from a woman aged 25 to 45 in good health.

The V call is TRBV18, the J call TRBJ2-7; 9 bases fit TRBD2. Germline CDR1 is KGHSH and CDR2 is LQKENI. The J segment lost 3 bases and the V segment lost 0 bases, leaving 3 bases of the junction unmatched. The CDR3 covers 15 residues. CDR3 in amino acids: CASSPPSSGSYEQYF. CDR3 DNA sequence: TGTGCCAGCTCACCACCGAGTAGCGGGAGCTACGAGCAGTACTTC.

The gene calls are TRBV6-5 and TRBJ2-7; tentatively, D is TRBD1 (6 bases). The DNA end lines up better with TRBJ2-1; the J call may be wrong. The CDR3 has 15 amino acids. The germline V gene encodes CDR1 MNHEY and CDR2 SVGAGI. For the CDR3, the DNA is TGTGCCAGCAGTTACTCGAGGGGGTCCTACAATGAGCAGTTCTTC. Protein sequence: CASSYSRGSYNEQFF.

The chain couples TRBV5-4 to TRBJ2-1; D not resolved. This CDR3 has 15 residues. V lost 0 bases and J 0 bases, leaving 7 bases between the germline ends. CDR1 and CDR2 (germline): SGHNT, YYREEE (reference sequence). The CDR3 coding sequence is TGTGCCAGCAGCTTGGGGGCTGGCTCCTACAATGAGCAGTTCTTC. Protein sequence: CASSLGAGSYNEQFF.

Worth noting for this clone: At the DNA level, this CDR3 is encoded by other sequences in the same sample as well. This chain uses TRBV11-2 with TRBJ2-7; no reliable D call. CDR1 is SGHAT, CDR2 FQNNGV, per germline. V lost 0 bases and J lost 4, with 4 bases in between. The CDR3 spans 12 residues. The CDR3 nucleotides are TGTGCCAGCAGCTTAGACAGGTACGAGCAGTACTTC. It codes for CASSLDRYEQYF.

The chain carries TRBV28 and TRBJ1-2; 7 nucleotides align to TRBD1. This CDR3 has 16 residues. V dropped 6 bases and J dropped 4; count of bases not matched to a gene: 14. Looked up from germline, CDR1 is MDHEN and CDR2 is SYDVKM. CDR3: CASRVSPGTETYGYTF. CDR3 DNA sequence: TGTGCCAGCAGAGTATCCCCCGGGACAGAGACCTATGGCTACACCTTC.

J is TRBJ2-1 and V is TRBV6-4, with 8 positions matching TRBD2. V shed 3 bases and J 2 bases; nucleotides not matched to a gene: 3. Germline V gene lookup returns CDR1 MRHNA and CDR2 SNTAGT. This CDR3 region has 15 residues. This CDR3 is CASSESGGTYNEQFF. The CDR3 DNA follows: TGTGCCAGCAGTGAGAGCGGGGGCACCTACAATGAGCAGTTCTTC.

The chain employs TRBV5-8 and TRBJ2-1; 16 nucleotides align to TRBD2. Germline CDR1 and CDR2: SGHTS and YDEGEE. V lost 0 bases, J lost 4 bases, and 4 bases stayed unmatched. The CDR3 length is 18 residues. The CDR3: CASSLAGLAGGRYNEQFF. DNA of the CDR3: TGTGCCAGCAGCTTGGCGGGACTAGCGGGAGGGCGGTACAATGAGCAGTTCTTC.

This sequence joins TRBV5-1 and TRBJ1-1; 8 bases are a match to TRBD1. CDR3 size: 12 residues. Trimming took 4 bases from V and 7 from J; bases not matched to a gene: 3. Looked up from germline, CDR1 is SGHRS and CDR2 is YFSETQ. The CDR3 nucleotides are TGCGCCAGCAGCCAGGGGGCGGGTGAAGCTTTCTTT. Residues: CASSQGAGEAFF.

The CDR3 bases are TGTGCCAGCAGCCCGACAGGGAACTCTGGGGCCAACGTCCTGACTTTC. Translating it yields CASSPTGNSGANVLTF. The rearrangement joins TRBV7-3 to TRBJ2-6; 7 bases map to TRBD1. CDR1 SGHTA and CDR2 FQGTGA come from the germline V gene. The V segment lost 5 bases and the J segment 0 bases; nucleotides outside the gene matches: 4. The CDR3 spans 16 residues.

The chain carries TRBV10-1 and TRBJ2-1, with D tentatively TRBD1 (5 bases). CDR1 and CDR2 from the germline V gene are WNHNN and SYGVQD (reference sequence). The V gene lost 2 bases and the J gene lost 1 base, with 9 bases spanning the gap. The CDR3 has 15 residues. The CDR3 DNA follows: TGCGCCAGCAGTGAGGGGGCCTTTTCCTACAATGAGCAGTTCTTC. Translating gives CASSEGAFSYNEQFF.

The chain links TRBV14 to TRBJ2-7; D is undetermined. The CDR3 contains 13 residues. CDR1 and CDR2 from the germline V gene are SGHDN and FVKESK. Trimming took off 1 base at V and 2 bases at J, with 6 bases between the two ends. The CDR3 region has the DNA TGTGCCAGCAGCCAAGGAAGGGCCTACGAGCAGTACTTC. Amino acids: CASSQGRAYEQYF.

The rearrangement uses TRBV4-1 and TRBJ2-5, with a weak D call TRBD2 (6 bases). V was trimmed by 2 bases and J by 1 base, leaving 8 bases between them. The CDR3 length is 14 residues. Germline V CDR1 and CDR2: MGHRA, YSYEKL. Here the CDR3 reads CASSQRDFQETQYF. The CDR3 DNA follows: TGCGCCAGCAGCCAAAGGGACTTCCAAGAGACCCAGTACTTC.

J is TRBJ1-2 and V is TRBV7-8; D gene ambiguous. V lost 3 bases and J lost 1, with 9 bases in between. Germline-derived CDR1 and CDR2 are SGHVS and FQNEAQ. CDR3 length: 14 residues. The CDR3: CASSLAEINYGYTF. The CDR3 DNA is TGTGCCAGCAGCTTGGCGGAAATTAACTATGGCTACACCTTC.

The gene calls are TRBV21-1 and TRBJ2-7; TRBD2, the D gene given by the table, was not confirmed from the DNA. TRBV21-1 is assigned pseudogene status. The CDR3 length is 17 residues. CDR3 amino acids: CASSKSGGLGPPYEQYF. The CDR3 DNA reads TGTGCCAGCAGCAAATCGGGGGGACTAGGACCCCCCTACGAGCAGTACTTC.

This clone was detected once. The V gene is TRBV2, the J gene TRBJ2-2, with 10 bases matching TRBD2. The germline V gene encodes CDR1 SNHLY and CDR2 FYNNEI. The CDR3 is made up of 14 amino acids. The V and J ends lost 10 bases and 1 base, in that order; junction bases with no gene match: 3. The CDR3 is CAMIAGGNTGELFF. The CDR3 DNA reads as TGTGCCATGATAGCGGGGGGGAACACCGGGGAGCTGTTTTTT.

This clone was recorded once. V usage is TRBV2 and J usage is TRBJ1-2, with no clear D. Germline CDR1 and CDR2: SNHLY and FYNNEI. V dropped 5 bases and J dropped 3 bases, with 10 bases sitting between them. CDR3 length equals 13 residues. The CDR3: CASSSTRDYGYTF. DNA of the CDR3: TGTGCCAGCAGTTCGACACGGGACTATGGCTACACCTTC.

As DNA, the CDR3 is TGCGCCAGCAGCTTGGGACGCCCCTACGAGCAGTACTTC. Translated: CASSLGRPYEQYF. This chain uses TRBV5-1 with TRBJ2-7; D is uncertain. V was clipped by 0 bases and J by 2 bases, with 6 bases between them. This CDR3 contains 13 residues. Germline CDR1 reads SGHRS; CDR2 reads YFSETQ.

This chain connects TRBV7-8 to TRBJ2-1; TRBD2 matches 9 bases. The germline CDR1 and CDR2 sequences are SGHVS and FQNEAQ. J was trimmed by 10 bases and V by 5 bases; bases with no gene match: 12. This CDR3 contains 15 residues. The CDR3 coding sequence is TGTGCCAGCAGCCAAACGGGACTAGCCCTTGGGGAGCAGTTCTTC. Translated: CASSQTGLALGEQFF.

This chain's CDR3 is CASSGGTGELFF. The CDR3 DNA follows: TGCGCCAGCAGCGGGGGCACCGGGGAGCTGTTTTTT. This sequence joins TRBV5-1 and TRBJ2-2, with D possibly being TRBD1 or TRBD2 (5 bases each). V was shortened by 4 bases and J by 4 bases, with 5 bases between the two germline ends. This CDR3 has 12 amino acids. CDR1 and CDR2 (germline): SGHRS, YFSETQ.

The gene calls are TRBV28 and TRBJ2-5; TRBD1 is a possible D gene (5 bases). Trimming cost V 5 bases and J 1 base, with 5 bases left between them. Germline loops: CDR1 MDHEN, CDR2 SYDVKM. CDR3 size: 12 residues. DNA of the CDR3: TGTGCCAGCAGTGACAGCCAAGAGACCCAGTACTTC. Its translation: CASSDSQETQYF.

The rearrangement links TRBV28 to TRBJ1-3; 8 bases are a match to TRBD1. The CDR3 covers 14 residues. From germline, CDR1 is MDHEN and CDR2 SYDVKM. V was clipped by 5 bases and J by 8 bases; unmatched bases: 8. CDR3 loop: CASSPARGPDTIYF. The CDR3 bases are TGTGCCAGCAGTCCTGCCAGGGGGCCGGACACCATATATTTT.

About this clone itself: Given a much more abundant clone one base away, this may be a read error. J is TRBJ1-5 and V is TRBV6-5, with D hard to call. The V end lost 6 bases, the J end lost 0 bases, and 6 bases lay between the germline ends. This CDR3 region has 13 residues. Germline CDR1 is MNHEY and CDR2 is SVGAGI. The CDR3 sequence is CASRDGSNQPQHF. CDR3 coding DNA: TGTGCCAGCAGGGACGGTAGCAATCAGCCCCAGCATTTT.

V gene TRBV5-4 combines with J gene TRBJ1-4; D is possibly TRBD1 (5 bases). Germline V lookup: CDR1 SGHNT, CDR2 YYREEE (reference sequence). This CDR3 is 15 amino acids long. V was trimmed by 1 base and J by 0 bases, leaving 7 bases between them. CDR3 nucleotide sequence: TGTGCCAGCAGCTTGAGGGGTGCAACTAATGAAAAACTGTTTTTT. Translating gives CASSLRGATNEKLFF.